Each of the 8 T cell receptor beta chains below was sequenced from the same sample in a study of T cell responses to AZD1222 COVID-19 vaccine. Measured with immunoSEQ multiplex PCR; TCRdb has only the in-frame clones, and not every one. Seen here are approximately 180,000 clones, about 91% observed once, and the top ten hold 7.7%. Sequencing was performed on peripheral blood, taken on day 0 of AZD1222 vaccination. The receptor set was obtained from an adult in good health.

The chain carries TRBV7-8 and TRBJ1-3; unclear D gene. The V end lost 0 bases, the J end lost 0 bases, and 15 bases lay between the germline ends. The CDR3 is 18 amino acids. Per germline, CDR1 SGHVS and CDR2 FQNEAQ. Here the CDR3 DNA reads TGTGCCAGCAGCTTAGCTGTTGCAGGTGCGAGCTCTGGAAACACCATATATTTT. It yields the protein CASSLAVAGASSGNTIYF.

The chain links TRBV28 to TRBJ2-7; D ambiguous. The CDR3 runs to 16 residues. V shed 5 bases and J shed 0 bases, with 17 bases lying between them. The germline V gene encodes CDR1 MDHEN and CDR2 SYDVKM. Written as DNA, the CDR3 is TGTGCCAGCAGTCCAAATAGGATCGGTTCCTCCTACGAGCAGTACTTC. Amino acid sequence: CASSPNRIGSSYEQYF.

In this sample, this clone turned up many times. The chain is built from TRBV5-4 and TRBJ2-1; no firm D call. Trimming removed 4 bases from V and 8 bases from J, with 13 bases in between. Per the germline V gene, CDR1 is SGHNT and CDR2 is YYREEE (reference sequence). This CDR3 spans 13 amino acids. The CDR3 region has the DNA TGTGCCAGCAGCCTAGACTGGGCGGATGAGCAGTTCTTC. It codes for CASSLDWADEQFF.

The chain combines TRBV5-4 with TRBJ1-4; 9 bases align to TRBD1. The CDR3 has 14 residues. Germline assignment: CDR1 SGHNT and CDR2 YYREEE (reference sequence). The V and J ends lost 3 bases and 7 bases, in that order; junction bases with no gene match: 4. This CDR3 reads CASSSGQGTEKLFF. The CDR3 DNA reads as TGTGCCAGCAGCTCTGGACAGGGGACTGAAAAACTGTTTTTT.

This clone turned up a few times. The chain recombines TRBV30 with TRBJ1-4; TRBD1 might be the D (5 bases). The V gene lost 7 bases and the J gene lost 3 bases, with 12 bases spanning the gap. The CDR3 totals 13 residues. The germline V gene encodes CDR1 GTSNPN and CDR2 SVGIG (reference sequence). The CDR3 region is CASRRGSNEKLFF. CDR3 nucleotides: TGTGCCTCCCGCCGGGGGTCTAATGAAAAACTGTTTTTT.

This sequence joins TRBV25-1 and TRBJ2-7; the D gene is possibly TRBD1 (6 bases). CDR1 is MGHDK, CDR2 SYGVNS, per germline. The CDR3 covers 15 residues. The V end was cut by 5 bases, the J end by 2 bases, with 16 bases between. CDR3 region: CASSSRQVWTYEQYF. CDR3 sequence (DNA): TGTGCCAGCAGTTCAAGACAGGTATGGACCTACGAGCAGTACTTC.

This clone occurred once. This sequence joins TRBV7-3 and TRBJ1-3; D gene ambiguous. Germline V gene sequence: CDR1 SGHTA, CDR2 FQGTGA. The CDR3 runs to 18 residues. V was cut by 0 bases and J by 3 bases, with 18 bases left in between. The CDR3: CASSLTFPPRTLGNTIYF. CDR3 nucleotide sequence: TGTGCCAGCAGCTTAACGTTTCCACCGAGGACGCTTGGAAACACCATATATTTT.

J is TRBJ2-7 and V is TRBV18; D is possibly TRBD1 (5 bases). Germline V CDR1 and CDR2: KGHSH, LQKENI. CDR3 length: 14 residues. V lost 2 bases, J lost 1 base, and 9 bases lay in between. The CDR3 is CASSPRSGSYEQYF. For the CDR3, the DNA is TGTGCCAGCTCACCAAGATCAGGGTCCTACGAGCAGTACTTC.